A single sample is the source of the 15 T cell receptor beta chains below, sequenced in a study of blood T cell repertoires in COVID-19. The assay was immunoSEQ multiplex PCR, and TCRdb's table has in-frame clones only and misses some. The table records nearly 110,000 clones, about 89% of them present only once. Sample: peripheral blood. The receptors here all came from a man between 35 and 55 years old with active or convalescent COVID-19.

The CDR3 bases are TGTGCCAGCAGCGTAGCTTGGAGAGGAACTGAAGCTTTCTTT. Amino acids: CASSVAWRGTEAFF. V is TRBV9 and J is TRBJ1-1; D is ambiguous. The germline CDR1 and CDR2 sequences are SGDLS and YYNGEE. V was shortened by 0 bases and J by 5 bases, with 11 bases between the two germline ends. This CDR3 is 14 amino acids long.

This chain links TRBV18 with TRBJ2-3, with 7 bases lining up with TRBD1. Unmatched junction bases numbered 5, after V lost 3 bases and J lost 2 bases. CDR1 and CDR2 from the germline V gene are KGHSH and LQKENI. CDR3 size: 15 residues. The CDR3 region is CASSPRQGSTDTQYF. CDR3 nucleotide sequence: TGTGCCAGCTCACCCCGACAGGGATCCACAGATACGCAGTATTTT.

V usage is TRBV27 and J usage is TRBJ2-1; D is unclear. CDR1 MNHEY and CDR2 SMNVEV come from the germline V gene (reference sequence). The CDR3 consists of 15 residues. Trimming took off 6 bases at V and 0 bases at J, with 12 bases between the two ends. This CDR3 reads CASSQGAPSYNEQFF. DNA for the CDR3: TGTGCCAGCAGCCAAGGAGCGCCCTCCTACAATGAGCAGTTCTTC.

The chain employs TRBV6-5 and TRBJ2-1, with 8 bases fitting TRBD2. Germline V CDR1 and CDR2: MNHEY, SVGAGI. The CDR3 totals 13 residues. V lost 8 bases and J lost 5; bases outside the gene matches: 5. In DNA form, the CDR3 reads TGTGCCAGCTCCCCGGGACTAGACAATGAGCAGTTCTTC. Its translation is CASSPGLDNEQFF.

A single count supports this clone. The chain combines TRBV7-2 with TRBJ2-7; 9 nucleotides align to TRBD1. This CDR3 comprises 14 residues. The J segment lost 2 bases and the V segment lost 6 bases, leaving 5 bases of the junction unmatched. Germline V gene sequence: CDR1 SGHTA, CDR2 FQGNSA. CDR3 nucleotide sequence: TGTGCCAGCAGGGTCGACAGGGGGGCCTACGAGCAGTACTTC. It translates to CASRVDRGAYEQYF.

V gene TRBV5-5 combines with J gene TRBJ2-1; TRBD2 aligns across 7 bases. Germline lookup yields CDR1 SGHKS and CDR2 YYEKEE (reference sequence). CDR3 length: 15 residues. The V gene end was trimmed by 4 bases and the J gene end by 1 base; junction bases not matched to a gene: 5. CDR3 sequence: CASSRSGSSYNEQFF. The CDR3 nucleotides are TGTGCCAGCAGCCGTAGCGGGTCGTCCTACAATGAGCAGTTCTTC.

This sequence joins TRBV11-2 and TRBJ2-3; D not certain. V gave up 1 base and J gave up 4 bases, with 9 bases separating them. Germline-derived CDR1 and CDR2 are SGHAT and FQNNGV. The CDR3 totals 14 residues. In nucleotides, the CDR3 is TGTGCCAGCAGCTTAGCGCCGGGTCCAGATACGCAGTATTTT. Its protein product is CASSLAPGPDTQYF.

The chain carries TRBV7-9 and TRBJ2-1, with 9 bases aligning to TRBD1. V dropped 2 bases and J dropped 6; count of bases not matched to a gene: 8. This CDR3 comprises 16 residues. Germline V CDR1 and CDR2: SEHNR, FQNEAQ (reference sequence). CDR3 in DNA: TGTGCCAGCAGCTTACGCGGGACAGGGAATGCCAATGAGCAGTTCTTC. Encoded protein: CASSLRGTGNANEQFF. The full variable domain, rest sourced from reference TRBV7-9 and TRBJ2-1, is DTGVSQNPRHKITKRGQNVTFRCDPISEHNRLYWYRQTLGQGPEFLTYFQNEAQLEKSRLLSDRFSAERPKGSFSTLEIQRTEQGDSAMYLCASSLRGTGNANEQFFGPGTRLTVL.

The chain is built from TRBV5-4 and TRBJ1-6; 9 bases are shared with TRBD1. The CDR3 is 15 residues long. With V trimmed by 4 bases and J by 5 bases, 4 bases remained unmatched. Germline CDR1 and CDR2: SGHNT and YYREEE (reference sequence). The CDR3 DNA reads TGTGCCAGCAGCACCTGGACAGGGGATAATTCACCCCTCCACTTT. This encodes CASSTWTGDNSPLHF.

The rearrangement joins TRBV19 to TRBJ2-1; 9 nucleotides line up with TRBD2. Germline CDR1 and CDR2: LNHDA and SQIVND (reference sequence). The J segment lost 3 bases and the V segment lost 2 bases, leaving 8 bases of the junction unmatched. This CDR3 is 17 amino acids long. CDR3 DNA sequence: TGTGCCAGTAGTATAAGGGCGCTAGCGGGGAACTACAATGAGCAGTTCTTC. Translating gives CASSIRALAGNYNEQFF.

This clone was detected a few times. J is TRBJ2-7 and V is TRBV25-1; 12 nucleotides agree with TRBD2. The CDR3 runs 16 residues. Germline CDR1 MGHDK, CDR2 SYGVNS. With 5 bases clipped from V and 3 bases from J, the junction kept 8 bases outside the gene matches. Here the CDR3 DNA reads TGTGCCAGCAGTAACCCCGGGACTAGCGGGTTCTACGAGCAGTACTTC. Translation gives CASSNPGTSGFYEQYF.

The V call is TRBV4-1, the J call TRBJ2-7, with TRBD2 matching 7 bases. In germline, CDR1 is MGHRA, CDR2 YSYEKL. J gave up 7 bases and V 0 bases, and 6 bases lay outside the gene matches. This CDR3 contains 14 residues. The DNA of the CDR3 is TGCGCCAGCAGCCAAGATGGGGGGGGGTTGGAGCAGTACTTC. Amino acids: CASSQDGGGLEQYF.

CDR3 nucleotide sequence: TGCGCCAGCAGCCCTGGACAGGACTATGGCTACACCTTC. The encoded protein is CASSPGQDYGYTF. V usage is TRBV10-1 and J usage is TRBJ1-2; 7 bases fit TRBD1. The CDR3 has 13 amino acids. CDR1 and CDR2 (germline): WNHNN, SYGVQD (reference sequence). V trimming: 6 bases; J trimming: 3 bases; junction bases outside the gene matches: 4.

The V and J genes are TRBV7-8 and TRBJ1-2; D perhaps matches TRBD1 (5 bases). Germline V gives CDR1 SGHVS, CDR2 FQNEAQ. Trimming pared 5 bases from V and 4 bases from J, leaving 20 bases between. The CDR3 loop spans 16 amino acids. CDR3 protein: CASSLPISEGPYGYTF. The CDR3 nucleotides read TGTGCCAGCAGCCTACCTATTTCGGAGGGACCCTATGGCTACACCTTC.

The genes are TRBV5-1 and TRBJ1-1; D gene unclear. Trimming stripped 2 bases from V and 3 bases from J, with 11 bases between. The V gene's germline CDR1 is SGHRS and CDR2 YFSETQ. The CDR3 is 14 residues long. CDR3 loop: CASSFGTIDTEAFF. In nucleotides, the CDR3 is TGCGCCAGCAGCTTCGGTACGATAGACACTGAAGCTTTCTTT. Full variable domain (remainder filled in from reference TRBV5-1 and TRBJ1-1): KAGVTQTPRYLIKTRGQQVTLSCSPISGHRSVSWYQQTPGQGLQFLFEYFSETQRNKGNFPGRFSGRQFSNSRSEMNVSTLELGDSALYLCASSFGTIDTEAFFGQGTRLTVV.